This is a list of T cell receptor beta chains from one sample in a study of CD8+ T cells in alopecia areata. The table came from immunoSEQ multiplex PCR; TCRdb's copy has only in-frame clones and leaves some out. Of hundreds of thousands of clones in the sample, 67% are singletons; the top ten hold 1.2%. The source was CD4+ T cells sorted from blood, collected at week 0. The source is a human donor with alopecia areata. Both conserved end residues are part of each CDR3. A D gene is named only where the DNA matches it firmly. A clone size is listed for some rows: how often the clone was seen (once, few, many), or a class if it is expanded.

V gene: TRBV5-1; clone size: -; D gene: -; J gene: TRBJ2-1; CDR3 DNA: TGCGCCAGCAGCTTGGCTTCAGGGGCCTACAATGAGCAGTTCTTC; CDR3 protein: CASSLASGAYNEQFF
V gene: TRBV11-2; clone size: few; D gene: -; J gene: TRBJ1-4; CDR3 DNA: TGTGCCAGCAGCTTGGGGCGAAATTTCAAGGATGAAAAACTGTTTTTT; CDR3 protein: CASSLGRNFKDEKLFF
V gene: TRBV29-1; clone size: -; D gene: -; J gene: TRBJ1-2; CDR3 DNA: TGCAGCGTTGCAGGAACCGGGACCTATGGCTACACCTTC; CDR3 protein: CSVAGTGTYGYTF
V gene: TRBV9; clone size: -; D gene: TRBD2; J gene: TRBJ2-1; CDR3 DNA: TGTGCCAGCAGTATAGGGACTACCTACAATGAGCAGTTCTTC; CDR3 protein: CASSIGTTYNEQFF
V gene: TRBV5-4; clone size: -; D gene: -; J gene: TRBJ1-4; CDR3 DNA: TGTGCCAGCAGCCCTCGCGGGGGGCGTAGCGAAAAACTGTTTTTT; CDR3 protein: CASSPRGGRSEKLFF
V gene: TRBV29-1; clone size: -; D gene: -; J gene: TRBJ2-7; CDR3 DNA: TGCAGCGTTGTCCAGGGCAACTACGAGCAGTACTTC; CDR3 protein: CSVVQGNYEQYF
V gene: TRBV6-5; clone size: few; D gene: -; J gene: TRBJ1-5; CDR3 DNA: TGTGCCAGCACCTCTCCTCTTGGGCCCCAGCATTTT; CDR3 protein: CASTSPLGPQHF
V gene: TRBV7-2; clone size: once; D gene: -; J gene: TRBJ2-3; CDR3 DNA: TGTGCCAGCAGCTCCGGTAGGGGGTCAGATACGCAGTATTTT; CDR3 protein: CASSSGRGSDTQYF
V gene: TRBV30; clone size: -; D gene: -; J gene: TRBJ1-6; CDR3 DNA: TGTGCCTGGATGACAGGCTTTACACCCCTCCACTTT; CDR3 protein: CAWMTGFTPLHF
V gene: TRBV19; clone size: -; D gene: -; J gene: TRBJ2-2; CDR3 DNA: TGTGCCAGTAGTAGCTTTTCCGGGGAGCTGTTTTTT; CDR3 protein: CASSSFSGELFF
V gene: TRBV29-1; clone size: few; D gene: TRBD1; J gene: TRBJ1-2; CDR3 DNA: TGCAGCGTTCAGGGGGGCTATGGCTACACCTTC; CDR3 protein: CSVQGGYGYTF
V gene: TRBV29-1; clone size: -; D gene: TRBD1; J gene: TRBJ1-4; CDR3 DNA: TGCAGCGTTGTACGACAGGGGAATGAAAAACTGTTTTTT; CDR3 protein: CSVVRQGNEKLFF
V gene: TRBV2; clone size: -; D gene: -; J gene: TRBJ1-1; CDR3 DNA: TGTGCCAAAAGGAAGAACATCCAAGGGAACACTGAAGCTTTCTTT; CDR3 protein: CAKRKNIQGNTEAFF
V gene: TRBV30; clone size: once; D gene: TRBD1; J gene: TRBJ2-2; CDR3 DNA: TGTGCCTGGAGGACAGGGTCCCCCGGGGAGCTGTTTTTT; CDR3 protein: CAWRTGSPGELFF
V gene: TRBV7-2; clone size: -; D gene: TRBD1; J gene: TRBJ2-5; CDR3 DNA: TGTGCCAGCAGCTTAGCCATGGACAGGGGGCGGGAGACCCAGTACTTC; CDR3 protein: CASSLAMDRGRETQYF
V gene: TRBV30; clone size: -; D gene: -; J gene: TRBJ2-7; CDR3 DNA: TGTGCCTGGAAGACAGGCTACGGGGACGAGCAGTACTTC; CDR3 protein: CAWKTGYGDEQYF